A single sample gave rise to the 20 T cell receptor beta chains below, sequenced in a study of control samples from healthy donors and cancer patients. Produced via immunoSEQ multiplex PCR; TCRdb's table is partial and in-frame only. Among 65,000 to 80,000 clones listed, around 90% were seen once. Sequenced material: PBMCs. Source of these receptors: a woman between 55 and 75 years old with head and neck cancer.

The chain employs TRBV7-3 and TRBJ2-1; TRBD2 agrees at 7 bases. V was pared by 4 bases and J by 3 bases, with 9 bases of the junction left unmatched. The germline gives CDR1 SGHTA, CDR2 FQGTGA. The CDR3 has 16 residues. The CDR3 coding sequence is TGTGCCAGCAGCTCCAGACTGCTAGCGGACTACAATGAGCAGTTCTTC. Its translation is CASSSRLLADYNEQFF.

The chain joins TRBV10-3 to TRBJ1-1; tentative D call: TRBD1 (5 bases). This CDR3 comprises 12 residues. Between the trimmed V and J ends, which lost 6 bases and 7 bases, there was a span of 12 bases. CDR1 ENHRY and CDR2 SYGVKD come from the germline V gene. CDR3 coding DNA: TGTGCCATCAGGCCCAGCAGGGATGAAGCTTTCTTT. It encodes CAIRPSRDEAFF.

This clone has only one observation. The CDR3 sequence: CASSKRPNTEAFF. The CDR3 DNA reads TGTGCCAGCAGTAAGAGACCTAACACTGAAGCTTTCTTT. The chain carries TRBV6-2 or TRBV6-3 and TRBJ1-1; D not certain. The CDR3 has 13 residues. The germline V gene encodes CDR1 MNHEY and CDR2 SVGEGT. Between the trimmed V and J ends, which lost 5 bases and 2 bases, there was a span of 9 bases.

The chain has TRBV2 and TRBJ2-3; tentative D call: TRBD2 (6 bases). CDR3 size: 15 residues. Germline loops: CDR1 SNHLY, CDR2 FYNNEI. The V gene lost 6 bases and the J gene lost 4 bases, with 17 bases spanning the gap. The CDR3 DNA is TGTGCCAGCAGGGTCCTCGGCGGGACCTCAGATACGCAGTATTTT. Amino acid sequence: CASRVLGGTSDTQYF.

J is TRBJ1-5 and V is TRBV27; D gene ambiguous. The germline gives CDR1 MNHEY, CDR2 SMNVEV (reference sequence). The CDR3 extends over 15 amino acids. The V gene lost 0 bases and the J gene lost 5 bases, with 11 bases spanning the gap. CDR3 sequence: CASSLSSLRDQPQHF. CDR3 nucleotides: TGTGCCAGCAGTTTATCCTCACTGAGGGATCAGCCCCAGCATTTT.

The genes are TRBV5-1 and TRBJ2-1; 8 nucleotides line up with TRBD1. Germline values: CDR1 SGHRS, CDR2 YFSETQ. The CDR3 covers 14 residues. J was trimmed by 6 bases and V by 2 bases; bases with no gene match: 4. CDR3 residues: CASSFGTGTNEQFF. CDR3 DNA: TGCGCCAGCAGCTTCGGGACAGGTACCAATGAGCAGTTCTTC.

The gene calls are TRBV5-1 and TRBJ1-3; the D gene is possibly TRBD1 (6 bases). Trimming took off 4 bases at V and 0 bases at J, with 11 bases between the two ends. The V gene's germline CDR1 is SGHRS and CDR2 YFSETQ. There are 15 residues in the CDR3. In DNA form, the CDR3 reads TGCGCCAGCAGCAAGGGGACAAACTCTGGAAACACCATATATTTT. Protein: CASSKGTNSGNTIYF.

The chain has TRBV19 and TRBJ2-5; TRBD2 aligns across 14 bases. Germline loops: CDR1 LNHDA, CDR2 SQIVND (reference sequence). J was trimmed by 3 bases and V by 4 bases; bases with no gene match: 19. This CDR3 is 21 amino acids long. DNA for the CDR3: TGTGCCAGTAGTAGGTGGACCGGGACTAGCGGGAGAGTGATTCGGGAAGAGACCCAGTACTTC. It codes for CASSRWTGTSGRVIREETQYF. Full variable domain (remainder filled in from reference TRBV19 and TRBJ2-5): DGGITQSPKYLFRKEGQNVTLSCEQNLNHDAMYWYRQDPGQGLRLIYYSQIVNDFQKGDIAEGYSVSREKKESFPLTVTSAQKNPTAFYLCASSRWTGTSGRVIREETQYFGPGTRLLVL.

The chain uses TRBV6-5 and TRBJ2-7; D may be TRBD1 (6 bases). This CDR3 is built from 15 residues. CDR1 MNHEY and CDR2 SVGAGI come from the germline V gene. V was trimmed by 7 bases and J by 2 bases, leaving 18 bases between them. The CDR3 loop reads CASKEQGPWAYEQYF. CDR3 DNA sequence: TGTGCCAGCAAAGAACAGGGTCCTTGGGCCTACGAGCAGTACTTC.

The gene calls are TRBV7-7 and TRBJ2-1; D may be TRBD1 (6 bases). Trimming removed 0 bases at V and 8 bases at J, with 14 bases between. Germline lookup yields CDR1 SSHAT and CDR2 FNYEAQ (reference sequence). The CDR3 consists of 15 residues. CDR3 sequence: CASSLAPTGWDEQFF. CDR3 nucleotide sequence: TGTGCCAGCAGCTTAGCGCCTACAGGGTGGGATGAGCAGTTCTTC. Complete variable domain (other parts from reference TRBV7-7 and TRBJ2-1): GAGVSQSPRYKVTKRGQDVTLRCDPISSHATLYWYQQALGQGPEFLTYFNYEAQPDKSGLPSDRFSAERPEGSISTLTIQRTEQRDSAMYRCASSLAPTGWDEQFFGPGTRLTVL.

J is TRBJ2-3 and V is TRBV24-1, with TRBD1 as a possible D gene (6 bases). CDR1 is KGHDR and CDR2 is SFDVKD in the germline V gene. V was trimmed by 5 bases and J by 2 bases, leaving 13 bases between them. The CDR3 spans 15 residues. The CDR3 DNA reads TGTGCCACCAGTGGTCGCGGACAGCACACAGATACGCAGTATTTT. This encodes CATSGRGQHTDTQYF.

The chain recombines TRBV19 with TRBJ1-5; D unclear. Germline V CDR1 and CDR2: LNHDA, SQIVND (reference sequence). The ends were cut back, 3 bases at V and 6 bases at J, with 12 bases in the middle. The CDR3 consists of 14 residues. The DNA for the CDR3 is TGTGCCAGTAGTATGGTCGGGGTAGGTCAGCCCCAGCATTTT. Encoded protein: CASSMVGVGQPQHF.

This chain links TRBV6-5 with TRBJ2-5; TRBD2 matches at 14 bases. Losses at the gene ends were 5 bases for V and 5 bases for J; bases not matched to a gene: 4. This CDR3 has 15 residues. Germline V gene lookup returns CDR1 MNHEY and CDR2 SVGAGI. In nucleotides, the CDR3 is TGTGCCAGCAGTCGACTAGCGGGAGGGGGGGAGACCCAGTACTTC. This gives the protein CASSRLAGGGETQYF.

This chain joins TRBV18 and TRBJ1-5, with D perhaps TRBD1 (5 bases). V lost 2 bases and J lost 5, with 7 bases in between. CDR3 size: 13 residues. Per germline, CDR1 KGHSH and CDR2 LQKENI. Here the CDR3 DNA reads TGTGCCAGCTCACCAGGGGCCGATCAGCCCCAGCATTTT. It encodes CASSPGADQPQHF.

The V call is TRBV7-3, the J call TRBJ2-6; TRBD2 is a possible D gene (5 bases). CDR3 size: 13 residues. The germline CDR1 and CDR2 sequences are SGHTA and FQGTGA. The V and J ends lost 5 bases and 9 bases respectively, with 11 bases between them. The CDR3 region is CASSPFGGNVLTF. CDR3 sequence (DNA): TGTGCCAGCAGCCCTTTTGGAGGCAACGTCCTGACTTTC. Using reference TRBV7-3 and TRBJ2-6 for the parts outside the CDR3, the full variable domain is GAGVSQTPSNKVTEKGKYVELRCDPISGHTALYWYRQSLGQGPEFLIYFQGTGAADDSGLPNDRFFAVRPEGSVSTLKIQRTERGDSAVYLCASSPFGGNVLTFGAGSRLTVL.

The chain has TRBV10-1 and TRBJ2-2; 7 bases fit TRBD2. J gave up 8 bases and V 4 bases, and 13 bases lay outside the gene matches. Germline-derived CDR1 and CDR2 are WNHNN and SYGVQD (reference sequence). This CDR3 region has 16 residues. The chain's CDR3 is CASSAPLKREAGELFF. The CDR3 nucleotides read TGCGCCAGCAGTGCCCCCCTAAAGCGGGAAGCGGGGGAGCTGTTTTTT.

V and J are TRBV5-1 and TRBJ1-5, with a tentative D call TRBD1 (5 bases). This CDR3 spans 16 amino acids. From germline, CDR1 is SGHRS and CDR2 YFSETQ. V lost 1 base and J lost 0, with 11 bases in between. CDR3 coding DNA: TGCGCCAGCAGCTTGTCGGGGGACCATAGCAATCAGCCCCAGCATTTT. Its protein is CASSLSGDHSNQPQHF.

Turning to this clone: The sample carries other DNA sequences with the same CDR3. This chain uses TRBV5-1 with TRBJ1-5; TRBD1 is a possible D gene (6 bases). The ends were cut back, 0 bases at V and 4 bases at J, with 11 bases in the middle. There are 15 residues in the CDR3. The V gene's germline CDR1 is SGHRS and CDR2 YFSETQ. The CDR3 spells CASSLEGGRNQPQHF. The CDR3 DNA sequence: TGCGCCAGCAGCTTGGAGGGGGGACGGAATCAGCCCCAGCATTTT.

In the case of this clone: The germline gene is not matched at one end of the junction; a read error may be the cause. The genes are TRBV5-1 and TRBJ2-5; D gene unclear. The CDR3 contains 11 residues. CDR1 is SGHRS, CDR2 YFSETQ, per germline. The CDR3 protein is CASSRQEPQYF. CDR3 DNA: TGCGCCAGCAGCCGACAAGAGCCCCAGTACTTC. Complete variable domain (other parts from reference TRBV5-1 and TRBJ2-5): KAGVTQTPRYLIKTRGQQVTLSCSPISGHRSVSWYQQTPGQGLQFLFEYFSETQRNKGNFPGRFSGRQFSNSRSEMNVSTLELGDSALYLCASSRQEPQYFGPGTRLLVL.

This clone has just a few counts. The chain carries TRBV15 and TRBJ2-1, with a possible D match to TRBD1 (5 bases). V dropped 3 bases and J dropped 1 base, with 10 bases sitting between them. CDR1 and CDR2 from the germline V gene are LNHNV and YYDKDF (reference sequence). This CDR3 region has 15 residues. CDR3 residues: CATSRDIGSYNEQFF. The CDR3 nucleotides read TGTGCCACCAGCAGGGACATTGGATCCTACAATGAGCAGTTCTTC.